Listed below are T cell receptor beta chains from one sample, sequenced in a study of blood T cell repertoires in COVID-19. Sequenced by immunoSEQ multiplex PCR; TCRdb stores in-frame clones only, minus some. The sample records about 340,000 clones, more than 70% being singletons. Sequenced material: peripheral blood. Source of these receptors: a man in his thirties or forties with active or convalescent COVID-19. CDR3s include the opening cysteine and the closing phenylalanine or tryptophan. D genes are given only for firm matches. For some rows the clone size is stated as once, few or many, or as a class when expanded; others skip it.

TRBJ2-1 TRBV7-9 TRBD2 - TGTGCCAGCAGCAGAGGACCGGGACTAGCAGGTAATGAGCAGTTCTTC CASSRGPGLAGNEQFF
TRBJ1-1 TRBV7-3 - few TGTGCCAGCAGCTTAGGGGGGGCCAGCTCTGAAGCTTTCTTT CASSLGGASSEAFF
TRBJ1-1 TRBV5-4 - - TGTGCCAGCAGCTTTAGGCTGGGCACGAACACTGAAGCTTTCTTT CASSFRLGTNTEAFF
TRBJ2-5 TRBV5-1 - few TGCGCCAGCAGCTCACAGGGAGATCAAGAGACCCAGTACTTC CASSSQGDQETQYF
TRBJ2-3 TRBV5-1 - - TGCGCCAGCAGCTTGGCCGAGGATACGCAGTATTTT CASSLAEDTQYF
TRBJ2-1 TRBV4-2 TRBD2 - TGTGCCAGCAGCCTGAAGAGCGGGAAGAACTCCTACAATGAGCAGTTCTTC CASSLKSGKNSYNEQFF
TRBJ1-1 TRBV4-2 TRBD1 - TGTGCCAGCAGCCAAGATCCGACAGGGAGGAACACTGAAGCTTTCTTT CASSQDPTGRNTEAFF
TRBJ2-1 TRBV5-4 - - TGTGCCAGCAGCTTGGGCCAGTTAGGGGATGAGCAGTTCTTC CASSLGQLGDEQFF
TRBJ2-3 TRBV10-3 TRBD2 - TGTGCCATCAGTGAGCCAAGACTAGCGGCTAGCACAGATACGCAGTATTTT CAISEPRLAASTDTQYF
TRBJ2-2 TRBV19 TRBD1 - TGTGCCAGTAGCGTACAGGGGCCAGGGGAGCTGTTTTTT CASSVQGPGELFF
TRBJ1-5 TRBV21-1 - - TGTGCCAGCAGGGAGGAGGGGAAGGATCAGCCCCAGCATTTT CASREEGKDQPQHF
TRBJ2-1 TRBV5-5 TRBD2 - TGTGCCAGCAGCTGGGGACTAGCGAGTGGCAATGAGCAGTTCTTC CASSWGLASGNEQFF
TRBJ2-3 TRBV27 - - TGTGCCACCAGTCGGTACCGCACAGATACGCAGTATTTT CATSRYRTDTQYF
TRBJ2-7 TRBV10-3 - once TGTGCCGCCGTTACGGGACACCGATACGAGCAGTACTTC CAAVTGHRYEQYF
TRBJ1-1 TRBV30 - - TGTGCCTGGAGTAAGCCGAACACTGAAGCTTTCTTT CAWSKPNTEAFF
TRBJ1-4 TRBV11-3 TRBD1 - TGTGCCAGCAGCTCCAGGGGGCGAGATGAAAAACTGTTTTTT CASSSRGRDEKLFF
TRBJ2-7 TRBV4-3 - once TGCGCCAGCAGCCAATCCGCGGGGGCCACGGTTCCCTACGAGCAGTACTTC CASSQSAGATVPYEQYF
TRBJ2-7 TRBV15 - once TGTGCCACCAGCAGGAGCGGCAGATCCTACGAGCAGTACTTC CATSRSGRSYEQYF
TRBJ1-4 TRBV4-1 - - TGCGCCAGCAGCCAAGACCGATTTCGGGATGAAAAACTGTTTTTT CASSQDRFRDEKLFF
TRBJ1-5 TRBV30 TRBD1 few TGTGCCTGGAGTCACTCCTCGGACAGGGTTGGTCAGCCCCAGCATTTT CAWSHSSDRVGQPQHF
TRBJ2-4 TRBV4-3 - many TGCGCCAGCAGCCAAGAAGGGGCAGGGGAAGCCAAAAACATTCAGTACTTC CASSQEGAGEAKNIQYF
TRBJ2-7 TRBV4-3 - - TGCGCCAGCAGCCAAGAAGTCGGGGATCTATACGAGCAGTACTTC CASSQEVGDLYEQYF
TRBJ2-1 TRBV6-2/TRBV6-3 TRBD1 - TGTGCCAGCAGTAAAGGGGGCACCTACTCCTACAATGAGCAGTTCTTC CASSKGGTYSYNEQFF
TRBJ2-3 TRBV5-1 TRBD2 - TGCGCCAGCAGCTTGTCTAGCGGGGGGATCTCAGATACGCAGTATTTT CASSLSSGGISDTQYF
TRBJ2-2 TRBV27 - - TGTGCCAGCACCCTCACCGGGGAGCTGTTTTTT CASTLTGELFF
TRBJ1-1 TRBV5-1 TRBD1 - TGCGCCAGCAGCTCAATGGGACAGGGAGGTACTGAAGCTTTCTTT CASSSMGQGGTEAFF
TRBJ2-5 TRBV9 TRBD1 - TGTGCCAGCAGCGGGAACGGACAGGGGGCGATTGAGACCCAGTACTTC CASSGNGQGAIETQYF
TRBJ1-3 TRBV4-3 - few TGCGCCAGCAGCCAAGGCAGGGGAGCCTCTGGAAACACCATATATTTT CASSQGRGASGNTIYF
TRBJ1-2 TRBV7-3 - - TGTGCCAGCAGCCAGGACGGACTTTATGGCTACACCTTC CASSQDGLYGYTF
TRBJ2-7 TRBV5-6 - - TGTGCCAGCAGCTTGGTCGGGTTTTCCTACGAGCAGTACTTC CASSLVGFSYEQYF
TRBJ2-1 TRBV19 TRBD2 - TGTGCCAGTAGTAGACTAGCGGGGTCGAGCAATGAGCAGTTCTTC CASSRLAGSSNEQFF
TRBJ1-3 TRBV6-5 TRBD1 - TGTGCCAGCAGGGAGGGGGCAGCTGGAAACACCATATATTTT CASREGAAGNTIYF
TRBJ2-1 TRBV30 - - TGTGCCTGTAGCGTGAGCTCCTACAATGAGCAGTTCTTC CACSVSSYNEQFF
TRBJ1-3 TRBV9 - - TGTGCCAGCAGCGAACAGGGTTCTGGAAACACCATATATTTT CASSEQGSGNTIYF
TRBJ2-2 TRBV6-6 TRBD2 - TGTGCCAGCAGTCCACGCGGGAGTGGGAACACCGGGGAGCTGTTTTTT CASSPRGSGNTGELFF
TRBJ2-2 TRBV4-3 - - TGCGCCAGCAGCCAAGTCGGAGGGTTGAACACCGGGGAGCTGTTTTTT CASSQVGGLNTGELFF
TRBJ1-2 TRBV12-3/TRBV12-4 TRBD1 - TGTGCCAGCAGACGACAGGGGGTCTATGGCTACACCTTC CASRRQGVYGYTF
TRBJ1-6 TRBV30 TRBD1 - TGTGCCTGGCGGGACAGGGGGTATTCACCCCTCCACTTT CAWRDRGYSPLHF
TRBJ1-1 TRBV24-1 - - TGTGCCACCAGTGGAACAGGGACCTGGGCTGAAGCTTTCTTT CATSGTGTWAEAFF
TRBJ2-3 TRBV6-6 TRBD2 medium-sized TGTGCCAGCAGTGGATCCATAGCGGGGGGGACCACAGATACGCAGTATTTT CASSGSIAGGTTDTQYF
TRBJ1-4 TRBV11-2 TRBD1 - TGTGCCAGCAGCCCAAGACAGGGGAACAATGAAAAACTGTTTTTT CASSPRQGNNEKLFF
TRBJ2-1 TRBV21-1 - - TGTGCCAGCAGCGCCAGGACTAGCGGGGGCCTAGGCAATGAGCAGTTCTTC CASSARTSGGLGNEQFF
TRBJ2-1 TRBV19 TRBD2 - TGTGCCAGTAGTTCCCCCCGAACTAGCGGGGGGTCAAACTACAATGAGCAGTTCTTC CASSSPRTSGGSNYNEQFF
TRBJ2-7 TRBV27 TRBD2 - TGTGCCAGCAGTTTATTCGCCCAACTAGCGGGAGGGAAGGAGCAGTACTTC CASSLFAQLAGGKEQYF
TRBJ2-1 TRBV2 - few TGTGCCAGCAGGGAGACTGACTGGGAGCAGTTCTTC CASRETDWEQFF
TRBJ2-5 TRBV11-2 TRBD1 - TGTGCCAGCAGCTTACAGACAGGGGTCAAAGAGACCCAGTACTTC CASSLQTGVKETQYF